These 14 T cell receptor beta chains originate from one sample sequenced in a study of T cells in Graves' hyperthyroidism and ophthalmopathy. From RNA transcripts, TCR beta CDR3 regions were amplified. HTBI primers were employed in a first-round RT-PCR of the TCR CDR3. TCRdb reanalysed the multiplex PCR reads using MiXCR and keeps one entry per CDR3 protein. The sample contains about 500,000 distinct CDR3 sequences, approximately 48% of which appear only once. Sequenced sample: peripheral blood or thyroid tissue (not recorded which). These receptors were obtained from an adult woman with Graves' disease, either hyperthyroidism or ophthalmopathy (not recorded which).

The V call is TRBV6-1, the J call TRBJ2-7, with D perhaps TRBD1 or TRBD2 (5 bases each). Trimming removed 1 base from V and 5 bases from J, with 12 bases in between. This CDR3 contains 14 residues. Germline V gene sequence: CDR1 MNHNS, CDR2 SASEGT. The DNA for the CDR3 is TGTGCCAGCAGTGAAGAGGGACGGAGTGACGAGCAGTACTTC. The encoded protein is CASSEEGRSDEQYF.

This chain joins TRBV7-8 and TRBJ1-6; D not certain. Germline values: CDR1 SGHVS, CDR2 FQNEAQ. The CDR3 is made up of 13 amino acids. V lost 7 bases and J 7 bases, leaving 11 bases between the germline ends. The DNA for the CDR3 is TGTGCCAGCACCCGGGCCCGAAATTCACCCCTCCACTTT. This encodes CASTRARNSPLHF.

This clonotype was counted between two and nine times. The gene calls are TRBV9 and TRBJ2-7; D is unresolved. V lost 2 bases to trimming and J lost 0 bases, with 9 bases between them. Per the germline V gene, CDR1 is SGDLS and CDR2 is YYNGEE. The CDR3 runs 14 residues. The CDR3 bases are TGTGCCAGCAGCGTCTCTTGGGGCTCCTACGAGCAGTACTTC. Its translation: CASSVSWGSYEQYF.

The chain employs TRBV15 and TRBJ1-1; D not certain. Germline CDR1 reads LNHNV; CDR2 reads YYDKDF (reference sequence). This CDR3 is 12 amino acids long. V lost 2 bases, J lost 8 bases, and 9 bases lay in between. The CDR3 here is CATSRRETEAFF. CDR3 nucleotides: TGTGCCACCAGCAGACGAGAGACGGAAGCTTTCTTT.

The chain uses TRBV20-1 and TRBJ1-3; D call uncertain. Germline assignment: CDR1 DFQATT and CDR2 SNEGSKA (reference sequence). With 1 base removed from V and 2 bases from J, the gap between germline ends came to 6 bases. CDR3 length equals 13 residues. Here the CDR3 reads CSARVLTGNTIYF. The DNA of the CDR3 is TGCAGTGCTAGAGTACTGACTGGAAACACCATATATTTT.

This clonotype was recorded at least ten times. The DNA of the CDR3 is TGTGCCAGCAGCGGGGGACAGCTCCAAGAGACCCAGTACTTC. Amino acids: CASSGGQLQETQYF. The gene calls are TRBV5-6 and TRBJ2-5; TRBD1 agrees at 7 bases. Losses at the gene ends were 4 bases for V and 1 base for J; bases not matched to a gene: 4. From germline, CDR1 is SGHDT and CDR2 YYEEEE. This CDR3 has 14 residues.

This chain joins TRBV7-2 and TRBJ2-2; D may match TRBD1 or TRBD2 (5 bases each). Per germline, CDR1 SGHTA and CDR2 FQGNSA. The CDR3 consists of 14 residues. V dropped 2 bases and J dropped 9 bases, with 13 bases sitting between them. CDR3 DNA: TGTGCCAGCAGCTTACCGACGAGGGGTAGGGAGCTGTTTTTT. This codes for CASSLPTRGRELFF.

The V and J genes are TRBV29-1 and TRBJ2-2, with D hard to call. The CDR3 totals 10 residues. V shed 8 bases and J shed 2 bases, with 3 bases lying between them. Germline CDR1 SQVTM, CDR2 ANQGSEA. The CDR3 nucleotides read TGCAGCACTAACACCGGGGAGCTGTTTTTT. Its protein is CSTNTGELFF.

This clonotype was recorded a few times. The rearrangement uses TRBV9 and TRBJ1-3; TRBD1 is a possible D gene (6 bases). Germline CDR1 is SGDLS and CDR2 is YYNGEE. The CDR3 contains 16 residues. Between the trimmed V and J ends, which lost 4 bases and 2 bases, there was a span of 16 bases. DNA of the CDR3: TGTGCCAGCAGCCCGCGAGTCTGGGACACTGGAAACACCATATATTTT. Amino acid sequence: CASSPRVWDTGNTIYF.

This clonotype was counted only a few times. Given a much more abundant clone one base away, this may be a read error. This chain's CDR3 is CASSSEGVGYTF. The CDR3 DNA reads TGTGCCAGCAGTTCCGAGGGAGTCGGCTACACCTTC. V is TRBV6-6 and J is TRBJ1-2; D gene ambiguous. The CDR3 extends over 12 amino acids. CDR1 and CDR2 (germline): MNHNY, SVGAGI (reference sequence). The V gene lost 4 bases and the J gene lost 8 bases, with 11 bases spanning the gap.

In regard to this clonotype: One end of the junction varies from germline; a read error may be responsible. The chain uses TRBV28 and TRBJ1-1, with D hard to call. This CDR3 contains 11 residues. Per germline, CDR1 MDHEN and CDR2 SYDVKM. CDR3 DNA: TGTGCCAGCAGACTAGGAGACGAAGCTTTCTTC. It codes for CASRLGDEAFF.

The V and J genes are TRBV10-3 and TRBJ1-2; TRBD1 aligns across 7 bases. V gave up 10 bases and J gave up 0 bases; unmatched junction bases: 8. This CDR3 is 14 amino acids long. Germline V gene lookup returns CDR1 ENHRY and CDR2 SYGVKD. The CDR3 nucleotides read TGTGCCACTACCCCTGACAGGGCTAACTATGGCTACACCTTC. Its translation: CATTPDRANYGYTF.

This clonotype showed up many times. This chain uses TRBV10-3 with TRBJ2-7, with D perhaps matching TRBD1 or TRBD2 (6 bases each). This CDR3 contains 13 residues. Germline CDR1 is ENHRY and CDR2 is SYGVKD. The germline V and J ends were trimmed by 2 bases and 2 bases, with 7 bases remaining between them. CDR3 residues: CAISERGAYEQYF. The CDR3 bases are TGTGCCATCAGTGAGAGGGGGGCCTACGAGCAGTACTTC.

The J gene is TRBJ1-4, the V gene TRBV6-4; D call uncertain. CDR3 length: 15 residues. Germline CDR1 and CDR2: MRHNA and SNTAGT. The V end lost 5 bases, the J end lost 5 bases, and 15 bases lay between the germline ends. The CDR3 sequence is CASSLPGRLNEKLFF. Here the CDR3 DNA reads TGTGCCAGCAGTCTCCCGGGCAGACTCAATGAAAAACTGTTTTTT.